The T cell receptor beta chain described here comes from a study of blood T cell repertoires in COVID-19. Study at large: Samples representing acute and convalescent COVID-19 were sourced from the United States, Italy and Spain. From T cells, B-cell-depleted T cells, or PBMCs came the material, which was cDNA or gDNA.

V lost 1 base and J lost 4; bases outside the gene matches: 3. The germline CDR1 and CDR2 sequences are MNHEY and SMNVEV (reference sequence). This CDR3 is 15 amino acids long. Repertoires were generated with immunoSEQ multiplex PCR, while TCRdb's copy carries only in-frame clones and drops some. The sample lists under 250,000 clones, around nine tenths occurring once. This chain connects TRBV27 to TRBJ2-7; 11 positions agree with TRBD1. Material for sequencing was peripheral blood. The source is a man in his 60s with COVID-19, enrolled during active disease. The CDR3 loop reads CASSLWGQGGYEQYF. The DNA for the CDR3 is TGTGCCAGCAGTTTATGGGGACAGGGGGGATACGAGCAGTACTTC.